This T cell receptor beta chain was captured in a study of post-analysis software for immune sequencing data. Unique molecular identifiers were carried by the TCR beta cDNA libraries. There were 1 to 10 million T cells, and approximately 480,000 cDNA molecules came from them. A single record per CDR3 protein comes from TCRdb applying MiXCR to the PCR reads. This table holds 800,000 to 950,000 distinct CDR3 sequences, 53% found once. The trim removed 4 bases at V and 1 base at J, leaving 4 bases unmatched. CDR3 length: 14 amino acids. The germline gives CDR1 SGHRS, CDR2 YFSETQ. A few counts support this clonotype. Its cognate antigen is unknown. General study points: For normalized Chao1 diversity, multiple sclerosis patients scored significantly lower than controls did. When patients were compared with controls, four to six TRBV segments were more frequent, TRBV5-6, TRBV5-1 and TRBV20-1 among them.

V usage is TRBV5-1 and J usage is TRBJ2-5; TRBD2 agrees at 7 bases. The source material was blood. This sequence originates from a girl aged 10 to 17 with multiple sclerosis. CDR3 amino acids: CASSRGEFQETQYF. The CDR3 region has the DNA TGCGCCAGCAGCCGGGGGGAATTCCAAGAGACCCAGTACTTC. The entire variable domain, with the rest obtained from reference TRBV5-1 and TRBJ2-5, is as follows: KAGVTQTPRYLIKTRGQQVTLSCSPISGHRSVSWYQQTPGQGLQFLFEYFSETQRNKGNFPGRFSGRQFSNSRSEMNVSTLELGDSALYLCASSRGEFQETQYFGPGTRLLVL.